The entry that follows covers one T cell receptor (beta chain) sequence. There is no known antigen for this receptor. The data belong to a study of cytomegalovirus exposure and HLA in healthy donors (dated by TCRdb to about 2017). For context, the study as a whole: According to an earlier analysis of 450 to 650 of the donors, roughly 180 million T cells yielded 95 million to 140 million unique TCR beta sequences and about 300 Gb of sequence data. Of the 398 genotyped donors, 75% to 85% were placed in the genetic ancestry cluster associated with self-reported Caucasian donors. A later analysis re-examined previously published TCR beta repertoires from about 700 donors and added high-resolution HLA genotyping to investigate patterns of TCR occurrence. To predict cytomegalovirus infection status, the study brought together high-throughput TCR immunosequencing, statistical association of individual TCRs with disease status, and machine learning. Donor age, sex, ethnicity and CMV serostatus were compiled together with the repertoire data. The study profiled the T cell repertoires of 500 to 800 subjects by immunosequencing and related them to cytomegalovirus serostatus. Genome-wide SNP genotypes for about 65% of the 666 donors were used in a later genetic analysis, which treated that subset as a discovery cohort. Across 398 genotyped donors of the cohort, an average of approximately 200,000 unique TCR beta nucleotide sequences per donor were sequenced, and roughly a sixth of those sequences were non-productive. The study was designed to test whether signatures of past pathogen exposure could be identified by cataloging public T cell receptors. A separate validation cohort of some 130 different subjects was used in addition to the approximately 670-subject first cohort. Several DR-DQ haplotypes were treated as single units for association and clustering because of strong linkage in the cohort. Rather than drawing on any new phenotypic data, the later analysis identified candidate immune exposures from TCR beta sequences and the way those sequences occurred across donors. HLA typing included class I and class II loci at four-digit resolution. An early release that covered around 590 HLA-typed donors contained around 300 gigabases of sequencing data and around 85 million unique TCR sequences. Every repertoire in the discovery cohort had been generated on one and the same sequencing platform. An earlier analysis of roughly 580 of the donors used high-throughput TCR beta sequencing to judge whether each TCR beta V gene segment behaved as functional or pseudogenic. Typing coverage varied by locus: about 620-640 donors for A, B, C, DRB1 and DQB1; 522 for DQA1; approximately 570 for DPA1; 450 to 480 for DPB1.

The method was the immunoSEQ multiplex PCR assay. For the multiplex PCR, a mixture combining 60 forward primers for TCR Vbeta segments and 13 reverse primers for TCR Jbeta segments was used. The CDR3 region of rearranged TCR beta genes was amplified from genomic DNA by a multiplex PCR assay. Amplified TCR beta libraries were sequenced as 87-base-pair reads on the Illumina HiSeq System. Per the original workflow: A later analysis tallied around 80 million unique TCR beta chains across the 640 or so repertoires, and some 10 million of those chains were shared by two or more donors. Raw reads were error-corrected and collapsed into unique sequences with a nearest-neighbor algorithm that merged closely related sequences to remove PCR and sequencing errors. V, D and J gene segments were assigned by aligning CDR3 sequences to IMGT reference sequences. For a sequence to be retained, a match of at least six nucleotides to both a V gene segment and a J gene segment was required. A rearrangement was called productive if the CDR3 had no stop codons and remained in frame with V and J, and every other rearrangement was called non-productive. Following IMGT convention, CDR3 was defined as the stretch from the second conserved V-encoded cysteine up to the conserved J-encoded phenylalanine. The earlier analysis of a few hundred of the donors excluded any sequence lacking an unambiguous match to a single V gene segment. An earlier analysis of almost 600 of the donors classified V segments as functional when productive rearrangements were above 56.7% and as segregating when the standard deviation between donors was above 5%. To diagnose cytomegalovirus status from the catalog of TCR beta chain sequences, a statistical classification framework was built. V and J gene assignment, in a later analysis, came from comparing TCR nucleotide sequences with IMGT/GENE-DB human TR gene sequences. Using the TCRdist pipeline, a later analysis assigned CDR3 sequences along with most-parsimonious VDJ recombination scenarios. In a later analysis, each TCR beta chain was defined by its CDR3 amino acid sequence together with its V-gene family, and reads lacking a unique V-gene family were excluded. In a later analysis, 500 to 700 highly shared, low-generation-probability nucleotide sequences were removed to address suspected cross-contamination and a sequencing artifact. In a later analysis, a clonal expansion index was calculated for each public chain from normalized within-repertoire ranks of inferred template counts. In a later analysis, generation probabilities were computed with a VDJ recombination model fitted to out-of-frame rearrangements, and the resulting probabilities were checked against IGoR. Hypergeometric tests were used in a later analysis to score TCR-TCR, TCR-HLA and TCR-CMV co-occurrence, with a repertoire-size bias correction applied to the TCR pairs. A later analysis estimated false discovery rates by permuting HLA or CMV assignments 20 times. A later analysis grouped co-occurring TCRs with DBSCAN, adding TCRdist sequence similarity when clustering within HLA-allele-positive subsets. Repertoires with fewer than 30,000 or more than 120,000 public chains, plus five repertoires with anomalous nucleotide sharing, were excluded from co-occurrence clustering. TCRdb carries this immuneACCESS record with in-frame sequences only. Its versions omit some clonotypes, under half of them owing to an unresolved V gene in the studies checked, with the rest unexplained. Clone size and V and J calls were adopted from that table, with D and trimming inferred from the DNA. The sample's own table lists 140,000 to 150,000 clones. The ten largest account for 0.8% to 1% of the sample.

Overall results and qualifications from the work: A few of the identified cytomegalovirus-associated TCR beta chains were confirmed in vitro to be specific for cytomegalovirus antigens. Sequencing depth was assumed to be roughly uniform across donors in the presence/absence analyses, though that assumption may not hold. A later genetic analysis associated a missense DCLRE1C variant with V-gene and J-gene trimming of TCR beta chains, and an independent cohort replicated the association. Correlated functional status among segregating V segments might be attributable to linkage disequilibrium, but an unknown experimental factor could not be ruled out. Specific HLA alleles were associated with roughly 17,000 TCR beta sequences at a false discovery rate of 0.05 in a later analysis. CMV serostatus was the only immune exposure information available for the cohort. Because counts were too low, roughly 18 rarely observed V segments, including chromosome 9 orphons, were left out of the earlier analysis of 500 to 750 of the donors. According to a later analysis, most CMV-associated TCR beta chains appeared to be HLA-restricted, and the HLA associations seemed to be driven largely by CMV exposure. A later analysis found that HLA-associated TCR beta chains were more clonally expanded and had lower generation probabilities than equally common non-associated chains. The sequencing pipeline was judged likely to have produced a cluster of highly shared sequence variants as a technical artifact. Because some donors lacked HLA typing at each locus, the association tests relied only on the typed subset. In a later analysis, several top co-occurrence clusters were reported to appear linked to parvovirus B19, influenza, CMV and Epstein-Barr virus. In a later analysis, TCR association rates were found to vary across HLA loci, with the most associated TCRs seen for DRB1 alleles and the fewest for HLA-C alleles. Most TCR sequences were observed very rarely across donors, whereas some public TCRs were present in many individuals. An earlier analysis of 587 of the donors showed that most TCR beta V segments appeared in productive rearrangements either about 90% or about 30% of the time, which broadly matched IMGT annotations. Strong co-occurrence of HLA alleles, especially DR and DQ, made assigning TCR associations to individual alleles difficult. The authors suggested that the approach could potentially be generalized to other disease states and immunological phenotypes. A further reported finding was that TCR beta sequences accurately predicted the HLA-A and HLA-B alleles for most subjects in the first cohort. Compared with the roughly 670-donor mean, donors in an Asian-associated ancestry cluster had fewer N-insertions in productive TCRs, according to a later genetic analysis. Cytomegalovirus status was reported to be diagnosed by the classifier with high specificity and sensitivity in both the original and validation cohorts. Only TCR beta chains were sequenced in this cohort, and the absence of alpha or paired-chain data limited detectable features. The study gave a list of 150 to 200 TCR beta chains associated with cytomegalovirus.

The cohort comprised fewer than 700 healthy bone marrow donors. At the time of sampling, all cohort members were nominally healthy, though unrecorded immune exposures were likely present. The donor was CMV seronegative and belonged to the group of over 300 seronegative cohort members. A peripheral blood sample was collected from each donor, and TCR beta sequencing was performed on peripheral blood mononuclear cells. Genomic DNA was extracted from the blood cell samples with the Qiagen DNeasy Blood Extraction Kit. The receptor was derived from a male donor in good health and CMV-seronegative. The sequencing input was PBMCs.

This receptor has the CDR3 CASSPSVPWSEAFF. The DNA is as follows: TGTGCCAGCAGCCCTTCGGTGCCTTGGTCTGAAGCTTTCTTT. Rearrangement joined TRBV14 to TRBJ1-1, with no reliable assignment of the D segment. The junction carries 15 bases between V and J, which are trimmed by 4 bases and 6 bases respectively. Looking up the germline V gene yields CDR1 SGHDN and CDR2 FVKESK. The CDR3 holds 14 amino acids from the cysteine to the phenylalanine. Only the CDR3 DNA stays, 42 bases, in frame from base 1.